Sequencing of this T cell receptor beta chain was carried out in a study of quantifying T cell responses using KT2 cells (dated by TCRdb to the late 2010s). Context from the whole study: RNA was DNase-treated and reverse transcribed with TCR alpha and beta constant-region primers, mostly using SuperScript III. The efficiency of the T4 ligation step under optimum conditions was estimated to be above 9.5%. To prevent over-amplification, PCR2 was performed as a SYBR Green qPCR and halted at a predetermined fluorescence threshold. Overall study outcomes, separate from this receptor: A linear scaling of KT2 alpha and beta sequence counts with input KT2 cell number was observed over several orders of magnitude. Even at the lowest spike-in tested, roughly one KT2 cell per 100,000 PBMC, KT2 sequences were still detected. This TCR sequencing study did not compare the pipeline side by side with other TCR sequencing techniques. Saturation was seen in the detection of KT2 sequences when very high numbers of KT2 cells were spiked in.

Known numbers of KT2, a T cell clone whose TCR had been sequenced previously, were spiked into unfractionated PBMC to test the sensitivity and accuracy of the pipeline. A range of KT2-to-PBMC ratios was produced by mixing KT2 cells with a fixed number of PBMC. In the case of this clonotype: Its antigen specificity is not known. No much larger clone exists at a distance of one base, and base qualities are not known.

CDR1 MNHEY and CDR2 SVGAGI are derived from the germline V gene. The CDR3 has 16 amino acids, counting the end cysteine and phenylalanine. Of the read, only the CDR3 DNA is kept; its 48 bases are in frame from base 1. V and J are truncated by 0 bases and 7 bases respectively, leaving an intervening sequence of 16 bases. Libraries were constructed by UMI-ligation and nested PCR. A single-stranded oligonucleotide bearing the Illumina SP2 sequence and a UMI was ligated to the 3' end of the cDNA with T4 RNA ligase 1. PCR1 used approximately 4 cycles (98 degrees C 15 s, 69 degrees C 30 s, 72 degrees C 40 s), and the beta primer was an equimolar mix of RC1.1 and RC1.2 that covered TRBC1 and TRBC2. Starting at PCR2, TCR alpha and beta chains were handled separately, and sample indices and Illumina adaptors were added. Placed after an 8-base spacer, the UMI was made up of 12 random nucleotides arranged as two hexamers with a spacer between them. Libraries were sequenced on an Illumina MiSeq using v2 2x251 paired-end chemistry, with approximately eleven samples typically included per run. PhiX DNA at roughly 5-8% was added to each sequencing library to increase diversity. On the study's bioinformatics: bcl2fastq converted raw reads to FASTQ, and Demultiplexor demultiplexed the reads by dual indices. Decombinator assigned V and J genes by tag matching, allowing a single base-pair mismatch. UMIs were used by Collapsinator to correct both sequencing errors and frequency errors caused by PCR heterogeneity. CDR3Translator converted Decombinator identifiers to nucleotide sequence, translated to amino acids, and extracted CDR3 using C- and N-terminal motifs. Each distinct KT2 TCR was counted as one cluster of KT2 sequences that shared a single unique molecular identifier. TCRdb reprocessing: public reads trimmed at Q25 with fastp, clones called with MiXCR, in-frame beta chains kept. CDR3 protein duplicates are merged, each entry listing the most common genes and DNA. TCRdb's processing, not the study's, gives the V and J calls here. This sample lists some 41,000 distinct CDR3 sequences; approximately 15% were detected once. The ten largest clones take up roughly two fifths of the sample.

Sequenced: PBMCs spiked with cells of the T cell clone KT2. Here the chain combines TRBV6-5 and TRBJ2-1; the D gene assignment is ambiguous. The TCR comes from a human donor. In nucleotides, the sequence is TGTGCCAGCAGTTACTCGAAAACCGCTACTGGGAATGAGCAGTTCTTC. Protein translation: CASSYSKTATGNEQFF.